The clone carrying this T cell receptor (beta chain) was counted only a few times. The antigen is unknown. The unexposed donors gave CD4+ T cells in about 2011-2018, prior to COVID-19. Isolation of CD4+ T cells took place after less than twelve days in culture. TCRdb's copy holds only in-frame clones and misses some; the assay was immunoSEQ multiplex PCR. Among around 20,000 clones listed, over 75% were seen once. This specimen comes from a study of CD4 T cells in relation to SARS-CoV-2 and coronaviruses. The CDR3 has 15 amino acids. Germline CDR1 is SEHNR and CDR2 is FQNEAQ (reference sequence). V was cut by 5 bases and J by 3 bases, with 16 bases left in between.

Sequencing input: CD4+ T cells from PBMCs, cultured in vitro. The chain joins TRBV7-9 to TRBJ1-1; a possible D gene is TRBD1 (6 bases). The receptor's source is a human donor in good health. The chain's CDR3 is CASSHSGGGDTEAFF. The CDR3 coding sequence is TGTGCCAGCAGCCACTCGGGAGGGGGAGACACTGAAGCTTTCTTT.